Here is one T cell receptor beta chain with its context. This clonotype was seen more than once but under ten times. The antigen it recognizes is unknown. Per-nucleotide qualities are absent, and no much larger clonotype sits a single base away. After removal of 3 bases from V and 12 bases from J, the junction retains 16 bases not matched to a gene. The germline V gene specifies SGHTA as CDR1 and FQGTGA as CDR2. The CDR3 starts with the cysteine, ends with the phenylalanine, and has 16 residues. The sequence is cut down to CDR3 DNA, 48 bases in frame from base 1. The source of the sample is a study of human T cells and chemical hapten exposure (dated by TCRdb to the early 2020s). For context, the study as a whole: For sensitization, 2% DPC in acetone was applied to an approximately 2 cm by approximately 2 cm area of upper inner arm skin. Blood was sampled from patients pre-sensitization (week 0) and at 2, 6 and about 24 weeks after DPC sensitization. Throughout the study period of roughly 24 weeks, patients also received therapeutic DPC doses to the scalp every week. Peripheral blood TCR repertoire changes were tracked in vivo in alopecia patients during primary and secondary sensitization to the hapten diphenylcyclopropenone (DPC). Patch testing was performed on the upper back with Finn chambers containing 0.01% DPC, and the patch tests were scored after 6 days according to International Contact Dermatitis Research Group standards. Most of the patients in the cohort were female, and the cohort covered alopecia areata with under or over 50% scalp involvement, alopecia totalis and alopecia universalis. Blood for TCR sequencing was provided by twenty-nine alopecia patients at one to four time points (pre-sensitization, 2, 6 and 24 weeks). Libraries were combined into a pool for sequencing, and differences in TCR yield between samples came mainly from small differences in library volumes within the pool. Findings and caveats that apply to the study as a whole: Because every patient had alopecia, a presumed autoimmune disease, the patients' immune response might differ from that of healthy individuals. The number of TCRs above 1 in 1000 frequency did not change with DPC sensitization; there was no evidence of global repertoire structure alterations. Compared with pre-sensitization or healthy control sets, expanded TCRs formed significantly more large CDR3 similarity clusters, which is consistent with antigen-driven responses. The number of PT1 expanded TCRs positively correlated with patch test score, significant at thresholds 8, 16 and 32 but not 4. After repeated subsampling, the strength of the expansion versus patch-test correlation and the threshold at which it became significant changed.

The method behind the library was RACE. The instrument given in TCRdb is NextSeq 500. Library preparation attached unique molecular identifiers to individual cDNA molecules for quantitative, reproducible TCR counting. Both TCR alpha and TCR beta chains were sequenced from each blood RNA sample. Processing in the source paper ran as follows. A median of about 87,000 TCRs per sample was observed, with a range of about 20,000 to 750,000. V, J and CDR3 annotation of the TCR reads was performed with the Decombinator software suite. For the PS versus PT1 abundance plots, all samples were subsampled to the same number of TCRs (28,000). Expanded TCRs were defined as absent before sensitization and observed at least eight times at the 2-week time point. TCRdb trimmed the raw reads at Q25, called clones with MiXCR and kept productive beta chains. Every distinct CDR3 protein forms one entry, paired with its most common genes and DNA. The V and J calls were determined by TCRdb, not by the authors. In this sample the table shows tens of thousands of distinct CDR3 sequences, 11% of which occur a single time. 3.7% of the sample belongs to the ten largest clones.

The time point label of this sample denotes: patch test 3, about 24 weeks after DPC sensitization. The treatment or condition label for this specimen denotes: therapeutic diphenylcyclopropenone sensitization with weekly scalp DPC. At every patch-test visit, the blood draw took place before the patch test was put on. Patients were considered eligible if aged 18 to 70, diagnosed with alopecia and deemed suitable for DPC therapy, and patients were excluded if pregnant. Total RNA was extracted from unfractionated whole blood that had been collected in Tempus Blood RNA tubes. Recombination connected TRBV7-3 to TRBJ2-1, and 8 junction bases match TRBD2. The TCR sequence derives from a woman aged 50 to 60 with alopecia areata. Some clones in this sample may be carry-over from other donors' samples. The sample was whole blood, taken in connection with sensitization to the hapten diphenylcyclopropenone (DPC). In nucleotide form, the sequence is TGTGCCAGCAGCTTGTCCCCCGGACTAGCTGTTGGGGGGCAGTTCTTC. This codes for CASSLSPGLAVGGQFF.